One and the same sample provided the 12 T cell receptor beta chains below, sequenced in a study of cytomegalovirus exposure and HLA in healthy donors. TCRdb's table, derived via immunoSEQ multiplex PCR, lists solely in-frame clones and lacks some. This table holds over 50,000 clones, 80% to 95% found once. Material for sequencing was PBMCs. The receptors originated from a man aged 18 to 30 in good health and CMV-seropositive.

The rearrangement links TRBV2 to TRBJ2-5; 9 positions agree with TRBD2. V shed 3 bases, J shed 5 bases, and the junction held 4 bases outside the gene matches. This CDR3 is 14 amino acids long. CDR1 is SNHLY and CDR2 is FYNNEI in the germline V gene. The CDR3 bases are TGTGCCAGCAGTGAGGCGGGAGGGTCGGAGACCCAGTACTTC. This codes for CASSEAGGSETQYF.

V and J are TRBV16 and TRBJ1-1; D is ambiguous. Germline-derived CDR1 and CDR2 are KGHSY and FQNENV. V was clipped by 2 bases and J by 1 base, with 8 bases between them. CDR3 length equals 14 residues. The CDR3 sequence is CASSQTLWNTEAFF. The CDR3 nucleotides are TGTGCCAGCAGCCAAACTCTGTGGAACACTGAAGCTTTCTTT. Complete variable domain (other parts from reference TRBV16 and TRBJ1-1): GEEVAQTPKHLVRGEGQKAKLYCAPIKGHSYVFWYQQVLKNEFKFLISFQNENVFDETGMPKERFSAKCLPNSPCSLEIQATKLEDSAVYFCASSQTLWNTEAFFGQGTRLTVV.

The J gene is TRBJ1-2, the V gene TRBV19, with no clear D. Trimming removed 7 bases at V and 2 bases at J, with 8 bases between. Germline CDR1 and CDR2: LNHDA and SQIVND (reference sequence). CDR3 length equals 12 residues. As DNA, the CDR3 is TGTGCCAGTAATCAAGCGAACTATGGCTACACCTTC. Translated: CASNQANYGYTF.

This clone came up once. V gene TRBV7-2 combines with J gene TRBJ2-1; D uncertain. Germline-derived CDR1 and CDR2 are SGHTA and FQGNSA. CDR3 size: 15 residues. Between the trimmed V and J ends, which lost 1 base and 6 bases, there was a span of 13 bases. Written as DNA, the CDR3 is TGTGCCAGCAGCTTAGTTTTTTTGGCCGTCAATGAGCAGTTCTTC. Amino acid sequence: CASSLVFLAVNEQFF.

The chain links TRBV30 to TRBJ2-6, with D possibly matching TRBD2 (5 bases). The CDR3 spans 17 residues. The V end was cut by 1 base, the J end by 1 base, with 14 bases between. Germline V gives CDR1 GTSNPN, CDR2 SVGIG (reference sequence). CDR3 in DNA: TGTGCCTGGAGTGACCTCCAACGCGGGTCTGGGGCCAACGTCCTGACTTTC. This codes for CAWSDLQRGSGANVLTF.

J is TRBJ1-1 and V is TRBV29-1; 8 bases match TRBD1. Germline CDR1 and CDR2: SQVTM and ANQGSEA. The junction had 1 base not matched to a gene; V was cut back by 6 bases and J by 1 base. The CDR3 covers 12 residues. The CDR3 protein is CSVGTGNTEAFF. The DNA for the CDR3 is TGCAGCGTGGGGACAGGGAACACTGAAGCTTTCTTT. The variable domain in full, completed from reference TRBV29-1 and TRBJ1-1, reads SAVISQKPSRDICQRGTSLTIQCQVDSQVTMMFWYRQQPGQSLTLIATANQGSEATYESGFVIDKFPISRPNLTFSTLTVSNMSPEDSSIYLCSVGTGNTEAFFGQGTRLTVV.

V usage is TRBV13 and J usage is TRBJ1-1; D ambiguous. The CDR3 contains 17 residues. Deletions cut 4 bases from V and 1 base from J, with 19 bases between. CDR1 is PRHDT and CDR2 is FYEKMQ in the germline V gene (reference sequence). CDR3 coding DNA: TGTGCCAGCAGCTCCCGGCGAAACGGAGGAAAGAACACTGAAGCTTTCTTT. The encoded protein is CASSSRRNGGKNTEAFF. Full variable domain (missing parts from reference TRBV13 and TRBJ1-1): AAGVIQSPRHLIKEKRETATLKCYPIPRHDTVYWYQQGPGQDPQFLISFYEKMQSDKGSIPDRFSAQQFSDYHSELNMSSLELGDSALYFCASSSRRNGGKNTEAFFGQGTRLTVV.

The chain joins TRBV7-9 to TRBJ1-4, with 8 bases that match TRBD1. V shed 1 base, J shed 5 bases, and the junction held 9 bases outside the gene matches. Germline CDR1 SEHNR, CDR2 FQNEAQ (reference sequence). The CDR3 length is 17 residues. The CDR3 loop is CASSLERQGSLNEKLFF. CDR3 nucleotide sequence: TGTGCCAGCAGCTTAGAGAGACAGGGGTCATTGAATGAAAAACTGTTTTTT. The full variable domain, in which reference TRBV7-9 and TRBJ1-4 provide the parts outside the CDR3, is DTGVSQNPRHKITKRGQNVTFRCDPISEHNRLYWYRQTLGQGPEFLTYFQNEAQLEKSRLLSDRFSAERPKGSFSTLEIQRTEQGDSAMYLCASSLERQGSLNEKLFFGSGTQLSVL.

This chain links TRBV5-4 with TRBJ2-3; 10 bases map to TRBD2. The CDR3 has 14 residues. The germline V gene has CDR1 SGHNT and CDR2 YYREEE (reference sequence). After removal of 4 bases from V and 4 bases from J, the junction contained 3 bases not matched to a gene. CDR3 in amino acids: CASSPTSGPDTQYF. CDR3 bases: TGTGCCAGCAGCCCGACTAGCGGGCCAGATACGCAGTATTTT.

The J gene is TRBJ2-7, the V gene TRBV18, with D possibly matching TRBD2 (6 bases). CDR1 is KGHSH and CDR2 is LQKENI in the germline V gene. The V end was cut by 4 bases, the J end by 7 bases, with 20 bases between. CDR3 length: 15 amino acids. The CDR3 spells CASSRNWRDRGEQYF. CDR3 coding DNA: TGTGCCAGCTCACGTAATTGGCGGGACCGCGGGGAGCAGTACTTC.

The chain links TRBV7-8 to TRBJ2-7; no reliable D call. The V gene lost 5 bases and the J gene lost 3 bases, with 8 bases spanning the gap. The CDR3 totals 12 residues. Per the germline V gene, CDR1 is SGHVS and CDR2 is FQNEAQ. The DNA of the CDR3 is TGTGCCAGCAGCCGCTCCGGCTACGAGCAGTACTTC. Encoded protein: CASSRSGYEQYF.

This clone was seen only a few times. The V and J genes are TRBV10-3 and TRBJ2-7; 7 bases agree with TRBD2. J was trimmed by 7 bases and V by 6 bases; bases with no gene match: 12. CDR1 ENHRY and CDR2 SYGVKD come from the germline V gene. The CDR3 has 14 residues. DNA for the CDR3: TGTGCCATCAGACTAACGGGGGGTAACGGGGAGCAGTACTTC. Protein sequence: CAIRLTGGNGEQYF.